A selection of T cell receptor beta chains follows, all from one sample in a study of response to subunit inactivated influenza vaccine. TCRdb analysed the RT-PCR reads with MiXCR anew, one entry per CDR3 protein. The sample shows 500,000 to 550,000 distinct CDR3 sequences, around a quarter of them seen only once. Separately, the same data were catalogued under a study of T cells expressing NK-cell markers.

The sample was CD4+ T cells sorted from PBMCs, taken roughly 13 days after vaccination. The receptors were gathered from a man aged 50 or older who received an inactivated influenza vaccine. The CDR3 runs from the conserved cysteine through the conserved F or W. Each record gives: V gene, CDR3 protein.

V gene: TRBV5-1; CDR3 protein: CASSPRSDLAKNIQYF
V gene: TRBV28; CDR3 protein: CASSLSGDTQYF
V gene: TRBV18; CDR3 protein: CASSSYGRVNQPQHF
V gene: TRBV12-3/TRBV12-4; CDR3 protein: CASGFAGQPQHF
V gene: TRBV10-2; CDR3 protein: CASTPPARTGAYEQYF
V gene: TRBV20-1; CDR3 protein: CSADRDRGYGYTF
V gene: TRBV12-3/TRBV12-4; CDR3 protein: CASSLSTGWGKLFF
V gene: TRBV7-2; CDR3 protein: CASSILPGNEQFF
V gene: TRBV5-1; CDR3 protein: CASSPSGARIFF
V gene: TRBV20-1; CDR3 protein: CSADHPRTVGNQPQHF